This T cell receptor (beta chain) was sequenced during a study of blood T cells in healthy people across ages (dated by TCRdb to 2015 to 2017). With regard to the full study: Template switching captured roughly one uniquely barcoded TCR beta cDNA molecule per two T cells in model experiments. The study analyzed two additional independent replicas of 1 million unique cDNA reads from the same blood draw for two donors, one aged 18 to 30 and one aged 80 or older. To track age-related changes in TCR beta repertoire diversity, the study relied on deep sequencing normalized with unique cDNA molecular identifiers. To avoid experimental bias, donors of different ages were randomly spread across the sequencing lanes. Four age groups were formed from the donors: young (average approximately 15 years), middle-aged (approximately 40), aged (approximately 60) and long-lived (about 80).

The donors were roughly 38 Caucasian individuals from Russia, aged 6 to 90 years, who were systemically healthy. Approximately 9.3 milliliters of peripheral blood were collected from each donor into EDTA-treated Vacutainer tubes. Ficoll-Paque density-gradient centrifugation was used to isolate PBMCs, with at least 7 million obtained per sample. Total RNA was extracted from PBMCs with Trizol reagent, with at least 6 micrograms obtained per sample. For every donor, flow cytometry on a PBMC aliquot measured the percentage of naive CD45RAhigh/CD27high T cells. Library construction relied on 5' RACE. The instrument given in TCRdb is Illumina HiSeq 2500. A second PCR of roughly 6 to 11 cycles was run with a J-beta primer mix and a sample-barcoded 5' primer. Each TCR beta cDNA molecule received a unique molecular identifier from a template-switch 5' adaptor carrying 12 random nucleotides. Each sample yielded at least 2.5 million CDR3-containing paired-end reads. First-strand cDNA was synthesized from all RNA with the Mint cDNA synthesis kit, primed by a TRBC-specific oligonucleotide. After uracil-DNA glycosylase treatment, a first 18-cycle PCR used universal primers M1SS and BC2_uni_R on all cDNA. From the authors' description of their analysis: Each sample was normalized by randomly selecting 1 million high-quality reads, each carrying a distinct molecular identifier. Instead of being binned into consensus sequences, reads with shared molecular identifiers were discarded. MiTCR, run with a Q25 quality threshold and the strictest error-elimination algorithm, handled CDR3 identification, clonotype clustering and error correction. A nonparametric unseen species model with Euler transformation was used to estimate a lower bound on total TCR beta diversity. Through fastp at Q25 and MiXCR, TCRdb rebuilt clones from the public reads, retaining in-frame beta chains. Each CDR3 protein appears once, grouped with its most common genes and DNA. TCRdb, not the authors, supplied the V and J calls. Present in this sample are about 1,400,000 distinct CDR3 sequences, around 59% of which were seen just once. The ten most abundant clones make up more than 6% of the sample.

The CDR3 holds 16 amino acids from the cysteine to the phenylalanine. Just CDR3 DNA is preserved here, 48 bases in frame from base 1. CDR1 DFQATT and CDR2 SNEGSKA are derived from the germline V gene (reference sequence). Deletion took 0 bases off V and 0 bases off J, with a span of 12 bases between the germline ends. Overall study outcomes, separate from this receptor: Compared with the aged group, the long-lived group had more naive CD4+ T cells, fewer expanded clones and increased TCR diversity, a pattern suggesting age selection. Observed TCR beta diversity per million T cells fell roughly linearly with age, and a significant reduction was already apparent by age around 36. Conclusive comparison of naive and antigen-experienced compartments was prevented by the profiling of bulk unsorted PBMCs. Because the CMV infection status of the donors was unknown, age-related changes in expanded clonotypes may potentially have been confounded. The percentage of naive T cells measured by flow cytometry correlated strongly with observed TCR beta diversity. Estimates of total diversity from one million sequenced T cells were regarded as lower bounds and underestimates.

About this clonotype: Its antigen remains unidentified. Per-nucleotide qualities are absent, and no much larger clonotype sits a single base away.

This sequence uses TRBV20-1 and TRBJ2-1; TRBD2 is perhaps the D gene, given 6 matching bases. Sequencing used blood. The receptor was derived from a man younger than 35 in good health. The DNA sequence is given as TGCAGTGCTAGAGACTCCGGGAGCGGCTCCTACAATGAGCAGTTCTTC. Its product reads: CSARDSGSGSYNEQFF.